This TCR beta chain appears in the sequencing data of a study of CD8+ T cells in alopecia areata. Study overall: Affected scalp percentage set treated patients' severity scores.

RNA, once extracted, was reverse transcribed into cDNA for use as the sequencing template. TCRdb's copy holds only in-frame clones and misses some; the assay was immunoSEQ multiplex PCR. The top ten hold 8.5% to 14% of the sample, which has fewer than 110,000 clones, 86% seen once. As to this clone: Its antigen is unidentified.

The treatment is: oral pan-JAK inhibitor, 5-10 mg twice daily. Study results and caveats: Having one nonresponder leaves uncertain how baseline CD8+ expansion relates to response.

The origin of this receptor is a human donor with alopecia areata. This material consisted of CD8+ T cells sorted from blood, taken at approximately week 30, from a patient treated with tofacitinib.

The CDR3 DNA is TGTGCCAGCAGGACGGAAACTAGAGCCTACGAGCAGTACTTC. As protein: CASRTETRAYEQYF. The chain employs TRBV28 and TRBJ2-7, with D perhaps TRBD2 (5 bases). Germline-derived CDR1 and CDR2 are MDHEN and SYDVKM. The CDR3 length is 14 residues. The V and J ends lost 6 bases and 2 bases respectively, with 14 bases between them. The full variable domain, with the rest looked up from reference TRBV28 and TRBJ2-7, is DVKVTQSSRYLVKRTGEKVFLECVQDMDHENMFWYRQDPGLGLRLIYFSYDVKMKEKGDIPEGYSVSREKKERFSLILESASTNQTSMYLCASRTETRAYEQYFGPGTRLTVT.